The 27 T cell receptor beta chains presented below share a single source sample, sequenced in a study of OX40 agonist ivuxolimab in advanced cancers. This table comes from immunoSEQ multiplex PCR, and its TCRdb copy is limited to in-frame clones, with some not included. The sample consists of approximately 70,000 clones, roughly four fifths of them appearing once. The material sequenced was CD4+ or CD8+ T cells sorted from blood, taken in a trial of the OX40 agonist ivuxolimab. These receptors all come from an adult with an advanced solid tumor such as melanoma, head and neck, liver or kidney cancer.

The CDR3 sequence: CASSSDTDTQYF. DNA of the CDR3: TGTGCCAGCAGTTCCGACACAGATACGCAGTATTTT. The V call is TRBV6-5, the J call TRBJ2-3; D is unresolved. The CDR3 is 12 residues long. From germline, CDR1 is MNHEY and CDR2 SVGAGI. Trimming shortened V by 4 bases and J by 2 bases, and 4 bases separated the two germline ends.

This chain joins TRBV4-3 and TRBJ1-1; D remains unclear. CDR3 length: 14 residues. V lost 0 bases to trimming and J lost 3 bases, with 8 bases between them. Germline V gene data show CDR1 as LGHNA and CDR2 as YSLEER. The CDR3 here is CASSQDREYTEAFF. The CDR3 DNA reads as TGCGCCAGCAGCCAAGATCGAGAGTACACTGAAGCTTTCTTT.

This chain links TRBV19 with TRBJ1-4; no reliable D call. Germline lookup yields CDR1 LNHDA and CDR2 SQIVND (reference sequence). The CDR3 contains 14 residues. The V end was cut by 4 bases, the J end by 7 bases, with 13 bases between. This chain's CDR3 is CASSRAGLGEKLFF. Here the CDR3 DNA reads TGTGCCAGTAGTAGGGCAGGCCTGGGTGAAAAACTGTTTTTT.

The CDR3 here is CASSRGPEYGYTF. CDR3 nucleotides: TGTGCCAGCAGCAGGGGACCGGAGTATGGCTACACCTTC. This sequence joins TRBV6-5 and TRBJ1-2; the D gene is possibly TRBD1 (6 bases). The CDR3 has 13 residues. The germline V gene encodes CDR1 MNHEY and CDR2 SVGAGI. The V end was cut by 6 bases, the J end by 5 bases, with 13 bases between.

This chain uses TRBV10-2 with TRBJ2-5; 8 bases agree with TRBD1. The junction had 11 bases not matched to a gene; V was cut back by 6 bases and J by 5 bases. Germline V gene lookup returns CDR1 WSHSY and CDR2 SAAADI. The CDR3 length is 15 residues. The CDR3 sequence: CASRKTQGAGETQYF. The CDR3 DNA reads TGCGCCAGCAGGAAAACTCAGGGGGCGGGGGAGACCCAGTACTTC.

The chain is built from TRBV30 and TRBJ2-1; 7 nucleotides line up with TRBD2. Trimming took 0 bases from V and 4 from J; bases not matched to a gene: 3. Germline V gene lookup returns CDR1 GTSNPN and CDR2 SVGIG (reference sequence). CDR3 length equals 14 residues. The CDR3 DNA is TGTGCCTGGAGTGTACCGGGGGGATACAATGAGCAGTTCTTC. Its protein product is CAWSVPGGYNEQFF.

This chain connects TRBV7-2 to TRBJ2-5; D may match TRBD1 or TRBD2 (5 bases each). With the DNA end fitting TRBJ2-7 better, the J assignment may be wrong. CDR1 is SGHTA, CDR2 FQGNSA, per germline. The CDR3 has 14 amino acids. In nucleotides, the CDR3 is TGTGCCAGCAGCTTAAAGTCTGGGGACCACGAGCAGTACTTC. Translated, it gives CASSLKSGDHEQYF.

The chain links TRBV2 to TRBJ2-1, with 10 bases that match TRBD1. V lost 1 base to trimming and J lost 5 bases; unmatched junction nucleotides: 2. The CDR3 contains 15 residues. Germline CDR1 reads SNHLY; CDR2 reads FYNNEI. CDR3 nucleotides: TGTGCCAGCAGTGAAGGGGACAGGGGCCACAATGAGCAGTTCTTC. This gives the protein CASSEGDRGHNEQFF.

The chain couples TRBV9 to TRBJ2-3; 11 bases are shared with TRBD2. The V gene's germline CDR1 is SGDLS and CDR2 YYNGEE. The CDR3 loop spans 15 amino acids. J gave up 3 bases and V 3 bases, and 3 bases lay outside the gene matches. The CDR3 DNA sequence: TGTGCCAGCAGCGCGGCTAGCGGGAGGACAGATACGCAGTATTTT. As protein: CASSAASGRTDTQYF.

CDR3: CASSFQASGSDEQYF. CDR3 coding DNA: TGCGCCAGCAGCTTCCAAGCTAGCGGGAGCGACGAGCAGTACTTC. The chain employs TRBV5-1 and TRBJ2-7; 10 bases match TRBD2. The CDR3 contains 15 residues. Germline V gene sequence: CDR1 SGHRS, CDR2 YFSETQ. V shed 2 bases and J 5 bases; nucleotides not matched to a gene: 7.

This chain joins TRBV2 and TRBJ1-1; D remains unclear. V was cut by 6 bases and J by 2 bases, with 13 bases left in between. The CDR3 sequence is 14 residues long. CDR1 and CDR2 from the germline V gene are SNHLY and FYNNEI. The CDR3 DNA sequence: TGTGCCAGCAGGGACTGGCCCTTTAACACTGAAGCTTTCTTT. Its protein is CASRDWPFNTEAFF.

The chain combines TRBV9 with TRBJ2-7, with D possibly TRBD2 on 5 matching bases. The CDR3 is 15 amino acids. Germline CDR1 and CDR2: SGDLS and YYNGEE. The V end was cut by 0 bases, the J end by 0 bases, with 10 bases between. The CDR3 loop reads CASSVGAVSSYEQYF. The CDR3 coding sequence is TGTGCCAGCAGCGTAGGAGCGGTGAGCTCCTACGAGCAGTACTTC.

This clone was detected once. The rearrangement links TRBV5-1 to TRBJ2-7; 9 positions match TRBD1. Trimming removed 4 bases from V and 5 bases from J; junction bases left unmatched: 7. Germline assignment: CDR1 SGHRS and CDR2 YFSETQ. This CDR3 has 14 residues. Here the CDR3 DNA reads TGCGCCAGCAGCCAAGCTACAGGGGGCGACGAGCAGTACTTC. It is translated as CASSQATGGDEQYF.

V and J are TRBV7-2 and TRBJ2-5, with D perhaps given as TRBD1 or TRBD2 (5 bases each). Trimming cost V 5 bases and J 4 bases, with 17 bases left between them. The CDR3 length is 15 residues. Per germline, CDR1 SGHTA and CDR2 FQGNSA. CDR3 coding DNA: TGTGCCAGCAGCCAGGGAACGGATGGAGGAGAGACCCAGTACTTC. It is translated as CASSQGTDGGETQYF.

V usage is TRBV11-1 and J usage is TRBJ2-3, with 11 bases identical to TRBD1. The CDR3 length is 15 residues. Per the germline V gene, CDR1 is SGHAT and CDR2 is FQDESV (reference sequence). The J segment lost 8 bases and the V segment lost 1 base, leaving 5 bases of the junction unmatched. The CDR3 sequence: CASSLGGQGDVTQYF. CDR3 in DNA: TGTGCCAGCAGCTTAGGGGGACAGGGGGACGTTACGCAGTATTTT. The full variable domain, in which reference TRBV11-1 and TRBJ2-3 provide the parts outside the CDR3, is EAEVAQSPRYKITEKSQAVAFWCDPISGHATLYWYRQILGQGPELLVQFQDESVVDDSQLPKDRFSAERLKGVDSTLKIQPAELGDSAMYLCASSLGGQGDVTQYFGPGTRLTVL.

The chain is built from TRBV19 and TRBJ1-5; 8 bases match TRBD1. The V gene end was trimmed by 3 bases and the J gene end by 2 bases; junction bases not matched to a gene: 6. CDR3 length: 16 amino acids. CDR1 LNHDA and CDR2 SQIVND come from the germline V gene (reference sequence). The CDR3 nucleotides read TGTGCCAGTAGTATGCCCAGGGGGCTTCGCAATCAGCCCCAGCATTTT. Protein product: CASSMPRGLRNQPQHF.

This clone was counted a few times. The V gene is TRBV6-5, the J gene TRBJ2-4, with D possibly being TRBD2 (6 bases). Trimming took 2 bases from V and 1 from J, leaving 12 bases between them. The germline CDR1 and CDR2 sequences are MNHEY and SVGAGI. CDR3 size: 16 residues. CDR3 coding DNA: TGTGCCAGCAGTTACGGAGGGGTTGGGGCCAAAAACATTCAGTACTTC. This codes for CASSYGGVGAKNIQYF.

Written as DNA, the CDR3 is TGTGCCAGCAGCTTAGCGATGACTAGCGGCCTACCCTACAATGAGCAGTTCTTC. This translates into CASSLAMTSGLPYNEQFF. The gene calls are TRBV7-2 and TRBJ2-1, with TRBD2 matching over 9 bases. This CDR3 is 18 amino acids long. CDR1 is SGHTA and CDR2 is FQGNSA in the germline V gene. Trimming at V came to 0 bases and at J to 2 bases, leaving 8 bases not matched to a gene.

The V call is TRBV23-1, the J call TRBJ2-2; D might be TRBD1 (6 bases). TRBV23-1 belongs to the ORF category, with a function that is uncertain. V was shortened by 4 bases and J by 3 bases, with 12 bases between the two germline ends. The CDR3 sequence is 15 residues long. CDR3 nucleotide sequence: TGCGCCAGCAGTCGACAGGACAGTTACACCGGGGAGCTGTTTTTT. Protein sequence: CASSRQDSYTGELFF.

The chain employs TRBV18 and TRBJ2-7; maybe TRBD2 (6 bases). The germline V gene encodes CDR1 KGHSH and CDR2 LQKENI. V shed 5 bases and J shed 6 bases, with 11 bases lying between them. The CDR3 loop spans 12 amino acids. The CDR3 nucleotides read TGTGCCAGCTCAACGGAAGCGGGCGAGCAGTACTTC. Its protein is CASSTEAGEQYF.

J is TRBJ2-2 and V is TRBV6-9; a possible D gene is TRBD1 (6 bases). The CDR3 loop spans 13 amino acids. V was cut by 6 bases and J by 6 bases, with 11 bases left in between. Looked up from germline, CDR1 is MNHGY and CDR2 is SVAAGI. The CDR3 reads CASSYAGAGELFF. The CDR3 bases are TGTGCCAGCAGCTATGCAGGGGCCGGGGAGCTGTTTTTT.

This sequence joins TRBV7-3 and TRBJ2-5; tentative D call: TRBD2 (5 bases). V was cut by 6 bases and J by 7 bases, with 15 bases left in between. The CDR3 is 13 amino acids. CDR1 and CDR2 (germline): SGHTA, FQGTGA. CDR3 loop: CASSRNGEGTQYF. As DNA, the CDR3 is TGTGCCAGCAGTAGAAACGGAGAGGGGACCCAGTACTTC.

This sequence joins TRBV4-1 and TRBJ2-4, with TRBD2 as a possible D gene (6 bases). This CDR3 has 17 amino acids. V was cut by 1 base and J by 0 bases, with 13 bases left in between. CDR1 and CDR2 from the germline V gene are MGHRA and YSYEKL. The CDR3, as DNA: TGCGCCAGCAGCCAAGTCGGAGGGGCCTTAGCCAAAAACATTCAGTACTTC. It codes for CASSQVGGALAKNIQYF.

A word on this clone: This specimen includes other DNA sequences encoding the same CDR3. The J gene is TRBJ1-1, the V gene TRBV7-2, with unresolved D. Germline V CDR1 and CDR2: SGHTA, FQGNSA. The V end lost 3 bases, the J end lost 1 base, and 6 bases lay between the germline ends. CDR3 length: 13 amino acids. CDR3 sequence reads: CASSLGANTEAFF. CDR3 sequence (DNA): TGTGCCAGCAGCTTGGGTGCGAACACTGAAGCTTTCTTT.

The chain's CDR3 is CASSQAGGGNQPQHF. CDR3 in DNA: TGTGCCAGCAGCCAAGCGGGGGGCGGCAATCAGCCCCAGCATTTT. The V gene is TRBV4-2, the J gene TRBJ1-5; D perhaps matches TRBD1 (6 bases). Germline assignment: CDR1 LGHNA and CDR2 YNFKEQ. This CDR3 has 15 residues. Trimming shortened V by 1 base and J by 2 bases, and 9 bases separated the two germline ends.

V usage is TRBV6-6 and J usage is TRBJ1-4, with a possible D match to TRBD1 (5 bases). CDR3 length: 15 amino acids. The germline V gene encodes CDR1 MNHNY and CDR2 SVGAGI (reference sequence). V was shortened by 7 bases and J by 8 bases, with 20 bases between the two germline ends. The CDR3 DNA follows: TGTGCCAGCACCACTACAGGAGGGGTGGGGGAAAAACTGTTTTTT. Translated, it gives CASTTTGGVGEKLFF.

This chain connects TRBV5-4 to TRBJ2-1, with D possibly being TRBD2 (6 bases). V was trimmed by 3 bases and J by 2 bases, leaving 9 bases between them. Germline V CDR1 and CDR2: SGHNT, YYREEE (reference sequence). The CDR3 runs 14 residues. CDR3 sequence (DNA): TGTGCCAGCAGCTCGGGACTGGCCTACAATGAGCAGTTCTTC. Protein product: CASSSGLAYNEQFF.